Listed here are 10 T cell receptor beta chains from one sample, sequenced in a study of molecular identifiers for immune sequencing clone quantification. MiXCR, applied by TCRdb to the PCR reads, yields one record per CDR3 protein. The table lists tens of thousands of distinct CDR3 sequences, 19% of them singletons. The sequencing input was naive CD8+ T cells from blood, with Jurkat cell RNA spiked in. Regarding subset: FACS-sorted CD8+CD4-CCR7+CD45RA+ naive T cells. The receptors originated from a human donor in good health. Some libraries in this study had Jurkat cell RNA spiked in.

At least ten counts were recorded for this clonotype. This chain joins TRBV28 and TRBJ2-1, with D perhaps TRBD2 (6 bases). The CDR3 consists of 16 residues. CDR1 is MDHEN, CDR2 SYDVKM, per germline. Between the trimmed V and J ends, which lost 5 bases and 5 bases, there was a span of 19 bases. CDR3 nucleotide sequence: TGTGCCAGCAGTGCCGTTCGGGCTAGCGAAGACAATGAGCAGTTCTTC. Protein product: CASSAVRASEDNEQFF.

This clonotype appeared many times. The chain recombines TRBV7-6 with TRBJ2-5; no clear D. This CDR3 has 12 residues. Germline CDR1 SGHVS, CDR2 FNYEAQ. V was cut by 5 bases and J by 5 bases, with 9 bases left in between. CDR3 residues: CASSLWQETQYF. The CDR3 nucleotides are TGTGCCAGCAGCCTATGGCAGGAGACCCAGTACTTC. Looking up the rest from reference TRBV7-6 and TRBJ2-5 gives the full variable domain: GAGVSQSPRYKVTKRGQDVALRCDPISGHVSLYWYRQALGQGPEFLTYFNYEAQQDKSGLPNDRFSAERPEGSISTLTIQRTEQRDSAMYRCASSLWQETQYFGPGTRLLVL.

At least ten counts were recorded for this clonotype. The chain couples TRBV19 to TRBJ1-1; no firm D call. V was trimmed by 0 bases and J by 5 bases, leaving 4 bases between them. Germline values: CDR1 LNHDA, CDR2 SQIVND (reference sequence). This CDR3 has 12 amino acids. The CDR3 region is CASSIDLTEAFF. CDR3 bases: TGTGCCAGTAGTATAGATCTTACTGAAGCTTTCTTT.

A word on this clonotype: Given a much more abundant clone one base away, this may be a read error. In this CDR3 the conserved last residue, phenylalanine or tryptophan, is missing, so a read error is likely. CDR3: CASSIGPNTEAFS. Written as DNA, the CDR3 is TGTGCCAGTAGTATAGGGCCGAACACTGAAGCTTTCTCT. The gene calls are TRBV19 and TRBJ1-1; D unresolved. Trimming cost V 1 base and J 1 base, with 4 bases left between them. Germline V gene data show CDR1 as LNHDA and CDR2 as SQIVND (reference sequence). This CDR3 has 13 amino acids.

This clonotype was detected many times. The CDR3 DNA sequence: TGTGCCAGCAGCTGGACTAGCTCGGACACCGGGGAGCTGTTTTTT. It translates to CASSWTSSDTGELFF. V usage is TRBV7-9 and J usage is TRBJ2-2, with 8 bases matching TRBD2. The ends lost 4 bases at V and 3 bases at J; junction bases unmatched: 4. CDR1 SEHNR and CDR2 FQNEAQ come from the germline V gene (reference sequence). The CDR3 has 15 amino acids.

This clonotype was recorded many times. The chain carries TRBV7-9 and TRBJ1-4; D is unresolved. V was trimmed by 1 base and J by 5 bases, leaving 8 bases between them. This CDR3 is built from 14 residues. The germline gives CDR1 SEHNR, CDR2 FQNEAQ (reference sequence). CDR3 nucleotides: TGTGCCAGCAGCTTAGTTGGGGAGAATGAAAAACTGTTTTTT. Its translation: CASSLVGENEKLFF.

This clonotype has just a few counts. V is TRBV20-1 and J is TRBJ2-7; 9 nucleotides agree with TRBD1. Germline V gene lookup returns CDR1 DFQATT and CDR2 SNEGSKA (reference sequence). The CDR3 consists of 16 residues. The J segment lost 1 base and the V segment lost 0 bases, leaving 7 bases of the junction unmatched. The CDR3 DNA reads TGCAGTGCTAGAGATGTACACAGGGGGCCATCCTACGAGCAGTACTTC. It yields the protein CSARDVHRGPSYEQYF.

This clonotype was detected only a few times. This sequence may be a read error, since a much larger clone differs from it by one base. The genes are TRBV6-5 and TRBJ2-7; TRBD2 matches 7 bases. Germline CDR1 reads MNHEY; CDR2 reads SVGAGI. The V and J ends lost 2 bases and 6 bases, in that order; junction bases with no gene match: 19. This CDR3 has 18 residues. The CDR3 DNA follows: TGTGCCAGCAGTTACGCCCCACCAGGCGGGGCGGGAGTTTCCGAGCAGTACTTC. Protein: CASSYAPPGGAGVSEQYF.

This clonotype appeared many times. CDR3 DNA: TGTGCCAGCAGTTACTCGGTTACTAATCTTGGGGCCGGGGAGCTGTTTTTT. It codes for CASSYSVTNLGAGELFF. The rearrangement uses TRBV6-5 and TRBJ2-2; D gene ambiguous. Germline V gene lookup returns CDR1 MNHEY and CDR2 SVGAGI. V gave up 0 bases and J gave up 6 bases, with 17 bases separating them. The CDR3 has 17 amino acids.

This clonotype was detected many times. The chain joins TRBV18 to TRBJ2-3; perhaps TRBD2 as D (5 bases). V dropped 2 bases and J dropped 2 bases, with 11 bases sitting between them. Germline V gene data show CDR1 as KGHSH and CDR2 as LQKENI. The CDR3 spans 15 residues. The CDR3 reads CASSPMRVPTDTQYF. CDR3 bases: TGTGCCAGCTCACCAATGCGGGTCCCCACAGATACGCAGTATTTT.